This T cell receptor beta chain is drawn from a study of blood T cells in healthy people across ages. Study-level points and caveats: Underestimates were what the diversity estimates from one million T cells were considered to be.

The CDR3 is 15 residues long. Germline CDR1 and CDR2: SGHTA and FQGNSA. V lost 8 bases and J 0 bases, leaving 13 bases between the germline ends. It was with a sample-barcoded 5' primer and a J-beta primer mix that a second PCR of roughly 7 to 11 cycles was run. Each cDNA molecule was tagged by a template-switch adaptor with 12 random nucleotides. Each CDR3 protein gets one entry after TCRdb re-called the 5' RACE reads with MiXCR. The repertoire consists of nearly 800,000 distinct CDR3 sequences, with around 25% occurring once and the leading ten covering more than 3%. This clonotype was picked up a small number of times. Antigen: not known. This sample was also put to use in a study of T cells of mothers and their children.

The TCR originated in a boy aged 5-17 years in good health. Sequenced: blood. The genes are TRBV7-2 and TRBJ1-4; unclear D gene. The CDR3 here is CASSEGGTTNEKLFF. The CDR3 nucleotides read TGTGCCAGCTCCGAGGGAGGGACAACTAATGAAAAACTGTTTTTT.